Each of the 8 T cell receptor beta chains below was sequenced from the same sample in a study of blood T cell repertoires in COVID-19. Profiling relied on immunoSEQ multiplex PCR, and the TCRdb table lists in-frame clones only, not all of them. In the table there are under 300,000 clones, roughly 88% of which are singletons. Sequencing was carried out using PBMCs or T cells enriched from blood (not recorded which). Receptors originate from a middle-aged woman with acute COVID-19.

The genes are TRBV2 and TRBJ1-4; TRBD1 aligns across 7 bases. CDR3 size: 15 residues. CDR1 is SNHLY, CDR2 FYNNEI, per germline. With V trimmed by 5 bases and J by 1 base, 4 bases remained unmatched. This CDR3 reads CASSPNRGTNEKLFF. CDR3 bases: TGTGCCAGCAGTCCGAACAGGGGAACTAATGAAAAACTGTTTTTT.

This chain connects TRBV5-6 to TRBJ1-6; a weak D match, TRBD1 (5 bases). This CDR3 comprises 14 residues. V was cut by 0 bases and J by 10 bases, with 11 bases left in between. The V gene's germline CDR1 is SGHDT and CDR2 YYEEEE. CDR3 region: CASSLAQGGSPLHF. The CDR3 DNA reads TGTGCCAGCAGCTTGGCCCAGGGAGGGTCACCCCTCCACTTT.

This chain joins TRBV7-9 and TRBJ2-7; 7 nucleotides align to TRBD1. The trim removed 4 bases at V and 3 bases at J, leaving 6 bases unmatched. The CDR3 covers 14 residues. Germline V lookup: CDR1 SEHNR, CDR2 FQNEAQ (reference sequence). The CDR3 bases are TGTGCCAGCAGCTCCGACAGGGCGGTCTACGAGCAGTACTTC. Translation gives CASSSDRAVYEQYF. The variable domain in full, completed from reference TRBV7-9 and TRBJ2-7, reads DTGVSQNPRHKITKRGQNVTFRCDPISEHNRLYWYRQTLGQGPEFLTYFQNEAQLEKSRLLSDRFSAERPKGSFSTLEIQRTEQGDSAMYLCASSSDRAVYEQYFGPGTRLTVT.

This chain links TRBV5-1 with TRBJ2-1; the D is unclear. Looked up from germline, CDR1 is SGHRS and CDR2 is YFSETQ. The CDR3 spans 14 residues. Trimming pared 2 bases from V and 0 bases from J, leaving 6 bases between. CDR3 sequence: CASSLQNSYNEQFF. DNA of the CDR3: TGCGCCAGCAGCTTACAGAACTCCTACAATGAGCAGTTCTTC.

This chain joins TRBV5-4 and TRBJ2-1; D is unresolved. The CDR3 spans 15 residues. Germline loops: CDR1 SGHNT, CDR2 YYREEE (reference sequence). Trimming stripped 0 bases from V and 0 bases from J, with 7 bases between. CDR3 DNA sequence: TGTGCCAGCAGCTTGGACCTACCCTCCTACAATGAGCAGTTCTTC. It yields the protein CASSLDLPSYNEQFF.

The chain couples TRBV19 to TRBJ2-3; possible D gene TRBD2, 5 bases. Germline loops: CDR1 LNHDA, CDR2 SQIVND (reference sequence). V was pared by 5 bases and J by 7 bases, with 10 bases between. The CDR3 spans 12 residues. The CDR3 reads CASSSPGNTQYF. CDR3 nucleotide sequence: TGTGCCAGTAGTTCTCCGGGGAATACGCAGTATTTT.

This rearrangement joins TRBV29-1 to TRBJ2-2; tentative D call: TRBD2 (6 bases). The CDR3 runs 14 residues. Per the germline V gene, CDR1 is SQVTM and CDR2 is ANQGSEA. Trimming removed 3 bases at V and 1 base at J, with 9 bases between. The chain's CDR3 is CSVEASVNTGELFF. CDR3 coding DNA: TGCAGCGTTGAGGCTAGCGTGAACACCGGGGAGCTGTTTTTT.

V is TRBV29-1 and J is TRBJ2-1; TRBD1 matches 10 bases. This CDR3 has 14 residues. Germline CDR1 SQVTM, CDR2 ANQGSEA. After removal of 6 bases from V and 6 bases from J, the junction contained 8 bases not matched to a gene. Here the CDR3 reads CSVGTGDVGNEQFF. Here the CDR3 DNA reads TGCAGCGTAGGGACAGGGGATGTAGGCAATGAGCAGTTCTTC.